The following is a T cell receptor (beta chain) sequence with its context. Its antigen is unidentified. Sample treatment: around 19 received Ad26.COV2.S at low or high dose, single or two shots; about 5 received placebo; per-sample allocation not given. Following the first vaccine or placebo injection, samples were taken on day 63. Some clones are missing from TCRdb's copy, which holds only in-frame ones; the method was immunoSEQ multiplex PCR. The sample holds over 400,000 clones, about 90% seen once. Germline loops: CDR1 SGHNT, CDR2 YENEEA. The length of the CDR3 is 15 residues. The V end lost 0 bases, the J end lost 9 bases, and 15 bases lay between the germline ends. The data stem from a study of Ad26.COV2.S vaccination and SARS-CoV-2 variants. General observations from the study: After vaccination, substantial breadth of spike-specific CD8+ and CD4+ responses was reported.

V is TRBV11-3 and J is TRBJ2-1, with D possibly matching TRBD1 (5 bases). The source material was peripheral blood, sampled in a trial of Ad26.COV2.S vaccine versus placebo. The sequence derives from a person between 18 and 60 years old who received the Ad26.COV2.S COVID-19 vaccine or a placebo. Here the CDR3 DNA reads TGTGCCAGCAGCTTAGATGTGGGGCAGTATGGTGAGCAGTTCTTC. It encodes CASSLDVGQYGEQFF. Using reference TRBV11-3 and TRBJ2-1 for the parts outside the CDR3, the full variable domain is EAGVVQSPRYKIIEKKQPVAFWCNPISGHNTLYWYLQNLGQGPELLIRYENEEAVDDSQLPKDRFSAERLKGVDSTLKIQPAELGDSAVYLCASSLDVGQYGEQFFGPGTRLTVL.